This TCR beta chain was captured in a study of Graves' ophthalmopathy and Graves' hyperthyroidism. Turning to the study itself: The collection of peripheral blood took place at initial diagnosis, before any treatment.

Clinical symptoms, serum thyroxine, TRAb, thyroid ultrasound and orbital computed tomography determined diagnosis. Out of around 10 ml of fresh peripheral blood, PBMCs were obtained. RNA transcripts were the template, and TCR beta CDR3 regions were amplified from them. In the first round, RT-PCR was carried out with HTBI primers, and a multiplex PCR formed the second round. Each CDR3 protein gets one entry after TCRdb re-called the multiplex PCR reads with MiXCR. The sample lists about 410,000 distinct CDR3 sequences; about a sixth were seen once. This clonotype was counted many times. The receptor was isolated from a woman aged 18-35 years with Graves' ophthalmopathy. Sequenced material: peripheral blood.

The CDR3 spells CAWSGRYTEAFF. The DNA of the CDR3 is TGTGCCTGGTCAGGACGGTACACTGAAGCTTTCTTT. The chain is built from TRBV30 and TRBJ1-1; no definite D call. The CDR3 is 12 amino acids. Trimming removed 5 bases from V and 3 bases from J, with 10 bases in between. In germline, CDR1 is GTSNPN, CDR2 SVGIG (reference sequence). Based on the CDR3 plus reference TRBV30 and TRBJ1-1, the full variable domain is SQTIHQWPATLVQPVGSPLSLECTVEGTSNPNLYWYRQAAGRGLQLLFYSVGIGQISSEVPQNLSASRPQDRQFILSSKKLLLSDSGFYLCAWSGRYTEAFFGQGTRLTVV.